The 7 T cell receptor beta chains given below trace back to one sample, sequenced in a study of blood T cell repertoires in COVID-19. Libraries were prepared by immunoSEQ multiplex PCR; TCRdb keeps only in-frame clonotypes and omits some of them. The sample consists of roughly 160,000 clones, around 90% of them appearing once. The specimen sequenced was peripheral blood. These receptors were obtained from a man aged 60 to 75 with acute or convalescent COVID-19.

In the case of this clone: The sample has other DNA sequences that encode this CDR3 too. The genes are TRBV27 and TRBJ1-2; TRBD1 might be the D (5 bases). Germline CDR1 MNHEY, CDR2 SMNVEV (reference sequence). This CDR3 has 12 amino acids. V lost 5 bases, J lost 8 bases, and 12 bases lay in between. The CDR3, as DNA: TGTGCCAGCAGTCCGACGGGGGGGGGCTACACCTTC. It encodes CASSPTGGGYTF.

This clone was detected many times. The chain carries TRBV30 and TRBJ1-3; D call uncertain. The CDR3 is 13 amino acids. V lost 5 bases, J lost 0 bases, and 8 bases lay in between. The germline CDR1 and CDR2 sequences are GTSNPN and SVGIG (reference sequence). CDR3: CAWDTDSGNTIYF. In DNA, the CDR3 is TGTGCCTGGGACACTGACTCTGGAAACACCATATATTTT.

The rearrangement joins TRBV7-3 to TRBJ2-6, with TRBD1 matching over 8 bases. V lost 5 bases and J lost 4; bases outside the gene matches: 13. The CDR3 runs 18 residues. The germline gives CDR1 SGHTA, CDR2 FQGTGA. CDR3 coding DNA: TGTGCCAGCAGCCCCGGACAGGGACTCTCAATGGGGGCCAACGTCCTGACTTTC. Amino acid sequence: CASSPGQGLSMGANVLTF.

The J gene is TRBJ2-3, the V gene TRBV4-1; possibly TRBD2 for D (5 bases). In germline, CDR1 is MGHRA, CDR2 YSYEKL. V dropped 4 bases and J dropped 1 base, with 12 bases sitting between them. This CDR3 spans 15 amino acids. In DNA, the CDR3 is TGCGCCAGCAGCCTCACCGAGAGGGGCACAGATACGCAGTATTTT. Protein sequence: CASSLTERGTDTQYF.

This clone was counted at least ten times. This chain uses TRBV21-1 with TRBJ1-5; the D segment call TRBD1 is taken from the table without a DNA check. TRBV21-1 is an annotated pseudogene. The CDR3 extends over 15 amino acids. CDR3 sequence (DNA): TGTGCCAGCACCGCAGGGGGTTCGAACAATCAGCCCCAGCATTTT. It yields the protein CASTAGGSNNQPQHF.

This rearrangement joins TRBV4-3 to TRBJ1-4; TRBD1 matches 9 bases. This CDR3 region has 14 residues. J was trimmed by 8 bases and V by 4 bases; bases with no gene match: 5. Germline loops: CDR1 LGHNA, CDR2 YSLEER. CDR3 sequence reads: CASSRGQGREKLFF. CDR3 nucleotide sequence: TGCGCCAGCAGCCGAGGACAGGGGAGGGAAAAACTGTTTTTT.

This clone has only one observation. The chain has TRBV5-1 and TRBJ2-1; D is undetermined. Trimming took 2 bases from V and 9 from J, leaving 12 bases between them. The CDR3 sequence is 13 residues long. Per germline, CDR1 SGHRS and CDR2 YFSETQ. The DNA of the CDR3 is TGCGCCAGCAGCTTCCAGCGAAGTAGTGAGCAGTTCTTC. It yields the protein CASSFQRSSEQFF.